These 27 T cell receptor beta chains originate from one sample sequenced in a study of blood T cell repertoires in COVID-19. The table came from immunoSEQ multiplex PCR; TCRdb's copy has only in-frame clones and leaves some out. This table holds 190,000 or so clones, roughly 84% found once. What was sequenced was PBMCs or T cells enriched from blood (not recorded which). Every receptor here comes from a man in his forties who had recovered from COVID-19.

This clone has a handful of counts. The J gene is TRBJ2-7, the V gene TRBV4-2, with 7 bases identical to TRBD1. V dropped 3 bases and J dropped 2; count of bases not matched to a gene: 10. This CDR3 is 16 amino acids long. Germline V gene sequence: CDR1 LGHNA, CDR2 YNFKEQ. CDR3 coding DNA: TGTGCCAGCAGCCAGGATGTAGGGACAGTCGCCTACGAGCAGTACTTC. The encoded protein is CASSQDVGTVAYEQYF.

This chain joins TRBV7-2 and TRBJ2-5; 7 nucleotides match TRBD1. CDR1 and CDR2 from the germline V gene are SGHTA and FQGNSA. This CDR3 is built from 14 residues. Losses at the gene ends were 4 bases for V and 2 bases for J; bases not matched to a gene: 4. CDR3 in amino acids: CASSSTGQQETQYF. The CDR3 nucleotides read TGTGCCAGCAGCTCGACGGGACAGCAAGAGACCCAGTACTTC.

The genes are TRBV9 and TRBJ1-1, with D uncertain. Germline CDR1 and CDR2: SGDLS and YYNGEE. V lost 1 base and J 12 bases, leaving 16 bases between the germline ends. The length of the CDR3 is 13 residues. In nucleotides, the CDR3 is TGTGCCAGCAGCGTAAACTGGGAGACGGGTCCTTTCTTT. It encodes CASSVNWETGPFF.

The rearrangement uses TRBV5-1 and TRBJ2-7; TRBD2 matches at 12 bases. After removal of 0 bases from V and 5 bases from J, the junction contained 6 bases not matched to a gene. CDR1 is SGHRS, CDR2 YFSETQ, per germline. The CDR3 consists of 16 residues. This CDR3 is CASSLEASGGANEQYF. The CDR3 DNA follows: TGCGCCAGCAGCTTGGAGGCTAGCGGGGGGGCGAACGAGCAGTACTTC.

V and J are TRBV28 and TRBJ2-7, with 8 bases matching TRBD1. Germline trimming cut 2 bases from V and 3 bases from J; bases unmatched to any gene: 9. The germline V gene encodes CDR1 MDHEN and CDR2 SYDVKM. This CDR3 has 16 residues. CDR3 coding DNA: TGTGCCAGCAGTTTAGTCTTGGGGACAGGTTTCTACGAGCAGTACTTC. This codes for CASSLVLGTGFYEQYF.

The chain links TRBV5-4 to TRBJ1-1; the D gene is possibly TRBD1 (5 bases). The germline CDR1 and CDR2 sequences are SGHNT and YYREEE (reference sequence). This CDR3 has 15 residues. V lost 0 bases to trimming and J lost 3 bases, with 12 bases between them. CDR3 nucleotides: TGTGCCAGCAGCTTGGCCGTGGACATGGACACTGAAGCTTTCTTT. It codes for CASSLAVDMDTEAFF.

This clone has just one count. The rearrangement links TRBV5-6 to TRBJ1-1, with TRBD1 identical over 8 bases. The CDR3 runs 15 residues. The V segment lost 1 base and the J segment 1 base; nucleotides outside the gene matches: 3. From germline, CDR1 is SGHDT and CDR2 YYEEEE. The CDR3, as DNA: TGTGCCAGCAGCTTGTCCGGGACAGGGAACACTGAAGCTTTCTTT. This codes for CASSLSGTGNTEAFF.

This chain joins TRBV4-2 and TRBJ1-1; 8 bases map to TRBD1. The CDR3 runs 16 residues. Trimming cost V 1 base and J 6 bases; bases outside gene matches: 10. Germline-derived CDR1 and CDR2 are LGHNA and YNFKEQ. This chain's CDR3 is CASSQGGIRGLAEAFF. CDR3 DNA: TGTGCCAGCAGCCAAGGGGGGATCAGGGGGCTGGCTGAAGCTTTCTTT.

The sample holds a few counts of this clone. The sample carries other DNA sequences with the same CDR3. The V gene is TRBV7-2, the J gene TRBJ2-7; 10 bases match TRBD1. Germline CDR1 is SGHTA and CDR2 is FQGNSA. Trimming took 6 bases from V and 2 from J; bases not matched to a gene: 4. This CDR3 comprises 14 residues. CDR3 in amino acids: CASSSGTGAYEQYF. The CDR3 DNA reads as TGTGCCAGCAGTTCCGGGACAGGGGCCTACGAGCAGTACTTC.

The rearrangement uses TRBV28 and TRBJ1-4; a weak D match, TRBD1 (6 bases). Germline V CDR1 and CDR2: MDHEN, SYDVKM. The CDR3 runs 14 residues. Between the trimmed V and J ends, which lost 6 bases and 6 bases, there was a span of 14 bases. The CDR3 DNA sequence: TGTGCCAGCAGATCCCGGGGGGCCTATGAAAAACTGTTTTTT. It specifies CASRSRGAYEKLFF.

This clone was counted only a few times. The V call is TRBV6-2 or TRBV6-3, the J call TRBJ1-6; D is perhaps TRBD1 (5 bases). Germline V gene data show CDR1 as MNHEY and CDR2 as SVGEGT. CDR3 length: 16 amino acids. Trimming cost V 0 bases and J 10 bases, with 16 bases left between them. The CDR3 spells CASSYSTVSGYSPLHF. CDR3 in DNA: TGTGCCAGCAGTTACTCGACAGTCAGTGGATACTCACCCCTCCACTTT.

The gene calls are TRBV24-1 and TRBJ1-5; D unresolved. CDR3 length: 15 residues. V lost 2 bases and J lost 6, with 13 bases in between. The germline gives CDR1 KGHDR, CDR2 SFDVKD. Written as DNA, the CDR3 is TGTGCCACCAGTGATTCAGGCGAAGGGAGTCAGCCCCAGCATTTT. This encodes CATSDSGEGSQPQHF.

This rearrangement joins TRBV12-3 or TRBV12-4 to TRBJ2-7, with D unclear. Trimming pared 6 bases from V and 2 bases from J, leaving 11 bases between. The CDR3 loop spans 13 amino acids. The CDR3 DNA reads as TGTGCCAGCAGCGCAACGAGTACCTACGAGCAGTACTTC. This translates into CASSATSTYEQYF.

This clone was counted a single time. The CDR3 DNA reads TGTGCCAGCAGCGACAGGGCAAGAAACTATGGCTACACCTTC. Translated: CASSDRARNYGYTF. This sequence joins TRBV28 and TRBJ1-2; 7 bases are shared with TRBD1. CDR1 is MDHEN, CDR2 SYDVKM, per germline. V was pared by 6 bases and J by 2 bases, with 6 bases of the junction left unmatched. CDR3 length: 14 amino acids.

The chain employs TRBV5-4 and TRBJ1-1; TRBD1 matches at 7 bases. The CDR3 is made up of 14 amino acids. Losses at the gene ends were 5 bases for V and 4 bases for J; bases not matched to a gene: 8. Germline V CDR1 and CDR2: SGHNT, YYREEE (reference sequence). CDR3 protein: CASRRDRQGTEAFF. The CDR3 DNA follows: TGTGCCAGCAGACGGGACAGACAAGGCACTGAAGCTTTCTTT.

V is TRBV5-5 and J is TRBJ1-1; D call uncertain. The germline gives CDR1 SGHKS, CDR2 YYEKEE (reference sequence). This CDR3 spans 12 amino acids. V was clipped by 3 bases and J by 4 bases, with 7 bases between them. The CDR3 region is CASSSTGTEAFF. The CDR3 nucleotides are TGTGCCAGCAGCTCGACGGGCACTGAAGCTTTCTTT.

This chain uses TRBV5-1 with TRBJ2-6, with TRBD1 as a possible D gene (7 bases). The V gene lost 2 bases and the J gene lost 0 bases, with 15 bases spanning the gap. The CDR3 consists of 18 residues. Germline CDR1 is SGHRS and CDR2 is YFSETQ. CDR3: CASSFGGGPFSGANVLTF. DNA of the CDR3: TGCGCCAGCAGCTTTGGAGGGGGCCCCTTCTCTGGGGCCAACGTCCTGACTTTC.

The chain uses TRBV19 and TRBJ1-2; 9 bases are shared with TRBD1. In germline, CDR1 is LNHDA, CDR2 SQIVND (reference sequence). This CDR3 is built from 16 residues. Germline trimming cut 2 bases from V and 4 bases from J; bases unmatched to any gene: 8. The CDR3: CASSISDRGISYGYTF. The CDR3 DNA sequence: TGTGCCAGTAGTATATCGGACAGGGGCATTTCCTATGGCTACACCTTC.

This clone was seen more than once but under ten times. The genes are TRBV11-2 and TRBJ2-2, with 7 bases matching TRBD2. The CDR3 runs to 17 residues. Germline loops: CDR1 SGHAT, CDR2 FQNNGV. V lost 0 bases, J lost 5 bases, and 9 bases stayed unmatched. CDR3 sequence: CASSLDRAGDLTGELFF. DNA of the CDR3: TGTGCCAGCAGCTTAGACAGGGCGGGGGACCTAACCGGGGAGCTGTTTTTT.

This chain links TRBV18 with TRBJ1-4, with 9 bases lining up with TRBD1. In germline, CDR1 is KGHSH, CDR2 LQKENI. The trim removed 3 bases at V and 4 bases at J, leaving 6 bases unmatched. There are 16 residues in the CDR3. The CDR3 here is CASSPLTGGVNEKLFF. The CDR3 DNA follows: TGTGCCAGCTCACCTCTCACAGGGGGCGTTAATGAAAAACTGTTTTTT.

V usage is TRBV7-8 and J usage is TRBJ1-2; D gene ambiguous. CDR3 size: 14 residues. V was clipped by 1 base and J by 2 bases, with 8 bases between them. The germline CDR1 and CDR2 sequences are SGHVS and FQNEAQ. DNA for the CDR3: TGTGCCAGCAGCTTAGAGTACGGGAACTATGGCTACACCTTC. Translating gives CASSLEYGNYGYTF.

CDR3 nucleotides: TGTGCCAGCAGCTTGGTAGGGACAGACCAAGAGACCCAGTACTTC. Its protein is CASSLVGTDQETQYF. The J gene is TRBJ2-5, the V gene TRBV5-4, with 7 bases that match TRBD1. V lost 0 bases and J lost 0; bases outside the gene matches: 2. This CDR3 is 15 amino acids long. Germline V gene sequence: CDR1 SGHNT, CDR2 YYREEE (reference sequence). Full variable domain (rest looked up from reference TRBV5-4 and TRBJ2-5): ETGVTQSPTHLIKTRGQQVTLRCSSQSGHNTVSWYQQALGQGPQFIFQYYREEENGRGNFPPRFSGLQFPNYSSELNVNALELDDSALYLCASSLVGTDQETQYFGPGTRLLVL.

This chain connects TRBV30 to TRBJ2-5, with 9 positions matching TRBD2. CDR1 GTSNPN and CDR2 SVGIG come from the germline V gene (reference sequence). The CDR3 has 15 residues. With V trimmed by 0 bases and J by 4 bases, 6 bases remained unmatched. The CDR3 DNA sequence: TGTGCCTGGAGTGTTGCGGCGGGGGGGCCAGAGACCCAGTACTTC. It specifies CAWSVAAGGPETQYF.

The rearrangement links TRBV6-5 to TRBJ1-2; TRBD1 matches 9 bases. Germline-derived CDR1 and CDR2 are MNHEY and SVGAGI. The CDR3 extends over 13 amino acids. Trimming took 9 bases from V and 8 from J; bases not matched to a gene: 10. The CDR3 coding sequence is TGTGCCAGTCAAGGGGACAGGGCGGAAGGCTACACCTTC. Translated, it gives CASQGDRAEGYTF.

V is TRBV6-5 and J is TRBJ1-4; 7 bases are shared with TRBD1. The J segment lost 8 bases and the V segment lost 2 bases, leaving 5 bases of the junction unmatched. Germline CDR1 MNHEY, CDR2 SVGAGI. This CDR3 is 14 amino acids long. The CDR3 loop reads CASSYKGGWEKLFF. In DNA form, the CDR3 reads TGTGCCAGCAGTTACAAAGGGGGCTGGGAAAAACTGTTTTTT.

In its sample, this clone was seen once. Sequence at one end of the junction differs from germline and may be a read error. V and J are TRBV7-6 and TRBJ2-2; TRBD1 aligns across 8 bases. Germline values: CDR1 SGHVS, CDR2 FNYEAQ. The CDR3 length is 16 residues. CDR3 sequence: CASSSPGGPKTGELFF. In DNA, the CDR3 is TGTGCCAGCAGTTCCCCAGGGGGCCCGAAAACCGGGGAGCTGTTTTTT.

In its sample, this clone was seen a few times. The chain has TRBV9 and TRBJ1-1; D is unresolved. CDR1 is SGDLS, CDR2 YYNGEE, per germline. This CDR3 has 14 amino acids. The V end was cut by 0 bases, the J end by 1 base, with 7 bases between. The CDR3, as DNA: TGTGCCAGCAGCGTAGGGGCGACGAACACTGAAGCTTTCTTT. This sequence encodes CASSVGATNTEAFF.